This note documents a single T cell receptor beta chain sequence. Other DNA sequences in this specimen translate into the identical CDR3. This sample was taken from a study of OX40 agonist ivuxolimab in advanced cancers. CDR1 is LGHNA and CDR2 is YSLEER in the germline V gene. Trimming took 0 bases from V and 4 from J, leaving 10 bases between them. CDR3 length: 15 residues. Generated by immunoSEQ multiplex PCR, the TCRdb table keeps only in-frame clones and is missing some. The table has 65,000 to 90,000 clones, 80% to 90% seen once; the top ten hold approximately 0.76%. The sequencing here drew on CD4+ or CD8+ T cells sorted from blood, taken in a trial of the OX40 agonist ivuxolimab. The chain links TRBV4-3 to TRBJ1-5; tentative D call: TRBD1 (5 bases). The TCR comes from an adult with an advanced solid tumor such as melanoma, head and neck, liver or kidney cancer. The CDR3, as DNA: TGCGCCAGCAGCCAAGATGGGCAGGGTAATCAGCCCCAGCATTTT. Protein sequence: CASSQDGQGNQPQHF.